This T cell receptor beta chain was obtained from a study of CD8 T cells in Susac syndrome. Sequencing of TCR beta was performed on blood CD8+ T cells and on blood CD4+ T cells. Age- and sex-matched healthy donors served as the control group. Reverse transcription of about 0.45 to 1 ug RNA was carried out with random hexamers. TCRdb reanalysed the immunoSEQ multiplex PCR reads using MiXCR and keeps one entry per CDR3 protein. Of some 120,000 distinct CDR3 sequences in the sample, roughly 91% were seen once. Sequences were obtained from CD4+ T cells from PBMCs. The receptor's source is a human donor in good health.

The CDR3 reads CASSLKGQRNTEAFF. CDR3 bases: TGCGCCAGCAGCTTGAAGGGACAGAGGAACACTGAAGCTTTCTTT. This chain uses TRBV5-1 with TRBJ1-1; 7 nucleotides agree with TRBD1. CDR3 size: 15 residues. Germline CDR1 and CDR2: SGHRS and YFSETQ. The junction had 4 bases not matched to a gene; V was cut back by 1 base and J by 1 base.